The 6 T cell receptor beta chains below come from one sample, sequenced in a study of T cell responses to AZD1222 COVID-19 vaccine. TCRdb's copy holds only in-frame clones and misses some; the assay was immunoSEQ multiplex PCR. Here the sample spans about 140,000 clones, 80% to 90% being singletons. The source was peripheral blood, collected on day 0 of AZD1222 vaccination. These receptors all come from an adult in good health.

The chain uses TRBV5-1 and TRBJ2-2; 16 bases align to TRBD2. This CDR3 has 19 residues. V shed 4 bases, J shed 1 base, and the junction held 7 bases outside the gene matches. Germline lookup yields CDR1 SGHRS and CDR2 YFSETQ. The CDR3 DNA is TGCGCCAGCAGCCGAATCGGGACTAGCGGGAGGGGGAACACCGGGGAGCTGTTTTTT. Protein sequence: CASSRIGTSGRGNTGELFF. The variable domain in full, completed from reference TRBV5-1 and TRBJ2-2, reads KAGVTQTPRYLIKTRGQQVTLSCSPISGHRSVSWYQQTPGQGLQFLFEYFSETQRNKGNFPGRFSGRQFSNSRSEMNVSTLELGDSALYLCASSRIGTSGRGNTGELFFGEGSRLTVL.

The J gene is TRBJ2-1, the V gene TRBV25-1, with 8 bases identical to TRBD1. The CDR3 consists of 16 residues. J gave up 6 bases and V 5 bases, and 12 bases lay outside the gene matches. Germline values: CDR1 MGHDK, CDR2 SYGVNS. This CDR3 is CASSPPTGGIFNEQFF. The DNA for the CDR3 is TGTGCCAGCAGTCCTCCCACAGGGGGTATCTTCAATGAGCAGTTCTTC.

As regards this clone: The same CDR3 can be traced to other DNA sequences in this sample. The V call is TRBV3-1 (or the pseudogene TRBV3-2), the J call TRBJ2-5, with D possibly matching TRBD1 (6 bases). The CDR3 is 15 amino acids. Deletions cut 0 bases from V and 1 base from J, with 9 bases between. Germline loops: CDR1 LGHDT, CDR2 YNNKEL (reference sequence). The chain's CDR3 is CASSQEGTLQETQYF. CDR3 nucleotides: TGTGCCAGCAGCCAAGAGGGGACACTCCAAGAGACCCAGTACTTC.

This chain connects TRBV27 to TRBJ2-7; D might be TRBD1 or TRBD2, each matching 6 bases. The V and J ends lost 2 bases and 2 bases respectively, with 7 bases between them. The CDR3 is 13 residues long. The V gene's germline CDR1 is MNHEY and CDR2 SMNVEV (reference sequence). The CDR3 sequence: CASSLGGPYEQYF. The CDR3 DNA sequence: TGTGCCAGCAGTTTAGGGGGGCCCTACGAGCAGTACTTC.

J is TRBJ1-5 and V is TRBV7-8; the D gene is possibly TRBD1 (5 bases). The germline V gene has CDR1 SGHVS and CDR2 FQNEAQ. The CDR3 spans 16 residues. Trimming stripped 1 base from V and 3 bases from J, with 13 bases between. CDR3: CASSLEVTGLNQPQHF. The CDR3, as DNA: TGTGCCAGCAGCTTAGAGGTTACAGGACTCAATCAGCCCCAGCATTTT.

The chain joins TRBV9 to TRBJ2-1, with D unresolved. V lost 0 bases and J lost 2, with 12 bases in between. The CDR3 is 16 amino acids. Germline V gene lookup returns CDR1 SGDLS and CDR2 YYNGEE. For the CDR3, the DNA is TGTGCCAGCAGCGTAGTAGGGCCCTCCCCCTACAATGAGCAGTTCTTC. This translates into CASSVVGPSPYNEQFF.